A single sample is the source of the 19 T cell receptor beta chains below, sequenced in a study of T-cell reconstitution after alpha-beta-depleted transplantation in children. Using unique molecular identifiers, the investigators prepared the TCRbeta library. TCRdb re-derived calls from the PCR reads in MiXCR, one entry per CDR3 protein. This sample has about 260,000 distinct CDR3 sequences; 6.5% to 10% occur once, and the top ten carry 5% to 8%. This sample comprised PBMCs, mostly from graft donor cells, obtained 180 days after TCRalphabeta/CD19-depleted stem cell transplant. Receptors originate from a male patient younger than 18 who had a stem cell transplant for acute lymphoblastic leukemia, so the T cells may come from the graft donor.

This clonotype was seen at least ten times. This sequence joins TRBV5-1 and TRBJ1-5, with TRBD1 as a possible D gene (5 bases). Trimming cost V 4 bases and J 3 bases, with 14 bases left between them. Per germline, CDR1 SGHRS and CDR2 YFSETQ. The CDR3 has 15 amino acids. The CDR3 DNA follows: TGCGCCAGCAGCGTCGGGACGCAGCCCAATCAGCCCCAGCATTTT. It is translated as CASSVGTQPNQPQHF.

This clonotype was detected ten times or more. V and J are TRBV12-3 or TRBV12-4 and TRBJ1-3; no clear D gene. Trimming left V 6 bases short and J 0 bases short, with 6 bases between. The CDR3 totals 13 residues. CDR3 coding DNA: TGTGCCAGCAGCCTCCGCTCTGGAAACACCATATATTTT. The encoded protein is CASSLRSGNTIYF.

In its sample, this clonotype was seen many times. The CDR3 spells CASRGDPRRNEQYF. The CDR3 bases are TGCGCCAGCAGGGGAGACCCCCGACGGAACGAGCAGTACTTC. The J gene is TRBJ2-7, the V gene TRBV5-1; D might be TRBD2 (5 bases). Trimming took off 5 bases at V and 5 bases at J, with 17 bases between the two ends. Germline values: CDR1 SGHRS, CDR2 YFSETQ. CDR3 length: 14 amino acids. Variable domain in full (rest from reference TRBV5-1 and TRBJ2-7): KAGVTQTPRYLIKTRGQQVTLSCSPISGHRSVSWYQQTPGQGLQFLFEYFSETQRNKGNFPGRFSGRQFSNSRSEMNVSTLELGDSALYLCASRGDPRRNEQYFGPGTRLTVT.

This clonotype was seen many times. This rearrangement joins TRBV27 to TRBJ2-5; D is ambiguous. V lost 5 bases to trimming and J lost 1 base, with 11 bases between them. Germline values: CDR1 MNHEY, CDR2 SMNVEV (reference sequence). The CDR3 has 14 amino acids. This chain's CDR3 is CASSRYRVQETQYF. The DNA of the CDR3 is TGTGCCAGCAGTCGGTACCGGGTCCAAGAGACCCAGTACTTC.

Ten or more counts support this clonotype. This chain links TRBV24-1 with TRBJ1-4; 9 positions match TRBD1. The CDR3 contains 15 residues. Germline CDR1 KGHDR, CDR2 SFDVKD. With 4 bases clipped from V and 5 bases from J, the junction kept 4 bases outside the gene matches. As DNA, the CDR3 is TGTGCCACCAGTGAGGCCGGGACAGGGAATGAAAAACTGTTTTTT. This translates into CATSEAGTGNEKLFF.

This clonotype was seen a few times. The V and J genes are TRBV5-4 and TRBJ2-3; D is possibly TRBD2 (6 bases). Germline V gene sequence: CDR1 SGHNT, CDR2 YYREEE (reference sequence). The germline V and J ends were trimmed by 3 bases and 0 bases, with 14 bases remaining between them. There are 16 residues in the CDR3. Here the CDR3 reads CASSYFSGLSTDTQYF. CDR3 bases: TGTGCCAGCAGCTACTTTAGCGGCCTTAGCACAGATACGCAGTATTTT. Full variable domain (missing parts from reference TRBV5-4 and TRBJ2-3): ETGVTQSPTHLIKTRGQQVTLRCSSQSGHNTVSWYQQALGQGPQFIFQYYREEENGRGNFPPRFSGLQFPNYSSELNVNALELDDSALYLCASSYFSGLSTDTQYFGPGTRLTVL.

This clonotype was counted ten times or more. The CDR3 DNA is TGTGCCATCAGTGGAGGACAGGGCGCTGAAGCTTTCTTT. Protein product: CAISGGQGAEAFF. The V and J genes are TRBV10-3 and TRBJ1-1; TRBD1 agrees at 8 bases. With 4 bases clipped from V and 6 bases from J, the junction kept 4 bases outside the gene matches. Per the germline V gene, CDR1 is ENHRY and CDR2 is SYGVKD. CDR3 length: 13 residues.

This clonotype was seen many times. The V and J genes are TRBV10-3 and TRBJ1-2, with TRBD1 matching over 7 bases. Germline V gene data show CDR1 as ENHRY and CDR2 as SYGVKD. The V and J ends lost 6 bases and 4 bases, in that order; junction bases with no gene match: 8. There are 14 residues in the CDR3. This CDR3 reads CAIRGDSLIYGYTF. DNA of the CDR3: TGTGCCATCAGGGGGGACAGCCTAATCTATGGCTACACCTTC.

This clonotype was picked up many times. The rearrangement joins TRBV12-3 or TRBV12-4 to TRBJ2-3, with D perhaps TRBD1 (5 bases). V lost 2 bases to trimming and J lost 7 bases, with 16 bases between them. There are 15 residues in the CDR3. The CDR3 is CASSLRQLKHNTQYF. The CDR3 nucleotides read TGTGCCAGCAGTTTACGACAGCTAAAACACAATACGCAGTATTTT.

In its sample, this clonotype was seen many times. The chain joins TRBV4-3 to TRBJ2-7, with no clear D. In germline, CDR1 is LGHNA, CDR2 YSLEER. The CDR3 totals 14 residues. The V end lost 0 bases, the J end lost 0 bases, and 6 bases lay between the germline ends. The CDR3 DNA is TGCGCCAGCAGCCAAGAGGGGAACTCCTACGAGCAGTACTTC. This gives the protein CASSQEGNSYEQYF.

This clonotype was picked up a small number of times. V usage is TRBV4-3 and J usage is TRBJ2-7, with a weak D call TRBD1 (6 bases). Trimming removed 1 base at V and 2 bases at J, with 12 bases between. Germline V lookup: CDR1 LGHNA, CDR2 YSLEER. CDR3 size: 15 residues. CDR3 loop: CASSQARTAAYEQYF. In DNA form, the CDR3 reads TGCGCCAGCAGCCAAGCCAGGACAGCCGCCTACGAGCAGTACTTC.

There are many counts of this clonotype. The CDR3 loop reads CSPRGRIWTEAFF. The CDR3 nucleotides are TGCAGTCCAAGGGGGAGGATATGGACTGAAGCTTTCTTT. This chain links TRBV20-1 with TRBJ1-1; TRBD1 is a possible D gene (6 bases). Per germline, CDR1 DFQATT and CDR2 SNEGSKA (reference sequence). The CDR3 spans 13 residues. V shed 8 bases and J shed 5 bases, with 18 bases lying between them.

The chain couples TRBV20-1 to TRBJ2-1; D ambiguous. CDR3 length equals 12 residues. Trimming took off 3 bases at V and 7 bases at J, with 10 bases between the two ends. The germline V gene encodes CDR1 DFQATT and CDR2 SNEGSKA (reference sequence). Here the CDR3 reads CSASSSTNEQFF. The CDR3 DNA sequence: TGCAGTGCTAGTTCTAGTACGAATGAGCAGTTCTTC.

The chain combines TRBV29-1 with TRBJ2-1; D not certain. The V end lost 3 bases, the J end lost 0 bases, and 15 bases lay between the germline ends. Germline V CDR1 and CDR2: SQVTM, ANQGSEA. The CDR3 loop spans 16 amino acids. The CDR3 nucleotides read TGCAGCGTTGATCCCGCAGCTCCGAGCTCCTACAATGAGCAGTTCTTC. It is translated as CSVDPAAPSSYNEQFF.

This clonotype occurred many times. V and J are TRBV14 and TRBJ1-1; 8 bases are a match to TRBD1. J gave up 7 bases and V 4 bases, and 14 bases lay outside the gene matches. This CDR3 contains 16 residues. CDR1 is SGHDN, CDR2 FVKESK, per germline. CDR3 loop: CASSRPGTGSLGEAFF. The DNA of the CDR3 is TGTGCCAGCAGCCGTCCCGGGACAGGTTCCTTAGGTGAAGCTTTCTTT.

This clonotype came up many times. The chain uses TRBV7-8 and TRBJ2-7; D may be TRBD2 (6 bases). Germline V gene sequence: CDR1 SGHVS, CDR2 FQNEAQ. With 4 bases removed from V and 10 bases from J, the gap between germline ends came to 17 bases. The CDR3 has 13 amino acids. The CDR3 DNA sequence: TGTGCCAGCAGCTCCCGGGACCGCGGGGACCAGTACTTC. This gives the protein CASSSRDRGDQYF.

In this sample, this clonotype turned up a few times. V gene TRBV2 combines with J gene TRBJ2-1, with 10 positions matching TRBD2. CDR1 and CDR2 (germline): SNHLY, FYNNEI. CDR3 length equals 14 residues. After removal of 4 bases from V and 6 bases from J, the junction contained 3 bases not matched to a gene. Here the CDR3 reads CASSGLAGSNEQFF. The CDR3 DNA reads TGTGCCAGCAGTGGACTAGCGGGTAGCAATGAGCAGTTCTTC.

This clonotype was seen at least ten times. V and J are TRBV20-1 and TRBJ2-1, with D hard to call. Germline values: CDR1 DFQATT, CDR2 SNEGSKA (reference sequence). This CDR3 is built from 12 residues. V was shortened by 1 base and J by 6 bases, with 7 bases between the two germline ends. This CDR3 is CSARVPRNEQFF. In nucleotides, the CDR3 is TGCAGTGCTAGAGTCCCTCGCAATGAGCAGTTCTTC.

The table lists this clonotype with many counts. A read error may be the cause here, since a much bigger clone is one base away. CDR3 region: CASSTMTGYEQYF. The CDR3 nucleotides read TGTGCCAGCAGCACGATGACCGGTTACGAGCAGTACTTC. The chain carries TRBV7-9 and TRBJ2-7; D is unclear. This CDR3 is built from 13 residues. V lost 5 bases to trimming and J lost 4 bases, with 12 bases between them. CDR1 is SEHNR, CDR2 FQNEAQ, per germline (reference sequence).